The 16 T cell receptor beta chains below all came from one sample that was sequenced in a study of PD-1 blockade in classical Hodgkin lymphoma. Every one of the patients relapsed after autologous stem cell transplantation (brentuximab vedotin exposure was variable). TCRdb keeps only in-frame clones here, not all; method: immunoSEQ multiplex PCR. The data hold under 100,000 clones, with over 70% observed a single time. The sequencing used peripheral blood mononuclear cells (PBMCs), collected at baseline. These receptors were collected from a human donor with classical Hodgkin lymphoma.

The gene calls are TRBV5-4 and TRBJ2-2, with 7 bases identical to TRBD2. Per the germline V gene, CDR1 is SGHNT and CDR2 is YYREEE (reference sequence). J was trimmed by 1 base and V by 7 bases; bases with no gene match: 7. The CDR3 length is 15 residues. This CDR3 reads CASGFLAVNTGELFF. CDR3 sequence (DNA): TGTGCCAGCGGTTTCCTAGCGGTGAACACCGGGGAGCTGTTTTTT.

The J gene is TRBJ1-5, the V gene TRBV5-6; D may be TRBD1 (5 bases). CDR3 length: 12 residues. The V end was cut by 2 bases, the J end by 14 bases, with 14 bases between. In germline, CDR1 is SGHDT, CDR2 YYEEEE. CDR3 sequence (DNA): TGTGCCAGCAGCTTCAGGGACCAAAGCAAGCATTTT. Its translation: CASSFRDQSKHF.

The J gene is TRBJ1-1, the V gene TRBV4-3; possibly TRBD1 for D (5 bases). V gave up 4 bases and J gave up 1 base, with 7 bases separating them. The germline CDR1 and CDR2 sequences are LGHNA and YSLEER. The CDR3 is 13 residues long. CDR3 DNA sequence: TGCGCCAGCAGCCGCGACAGGAACACTGAAGCTTTCTTT. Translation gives CASSRDRNTEAFF.

CDR3 sequence reads: CASPGEEGTEAFF. CDR3 DNA: TGTGCCAGTCCAGGGGAAGAGGGGACTGAAGCTTTCTTT. This chain joins TRBV2 and TRBJ1-1, with D maybe TRBD1 (6 bases). This CDR3 comprises 13 residues. V was pared by 9 bases and J by 5 bases, with 16 bases between. The germline gives CDR1 SNHLY, CDR2 FYNNEI.

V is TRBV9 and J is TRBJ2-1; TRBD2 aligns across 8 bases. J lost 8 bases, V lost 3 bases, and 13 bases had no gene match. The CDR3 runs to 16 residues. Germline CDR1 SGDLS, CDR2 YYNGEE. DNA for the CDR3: TGTGCCAGCAGCGCAGCCGGGACTAGAGGATCGGATGAGCAGTTCTTC. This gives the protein CASSAAGTRGSDEQFF.

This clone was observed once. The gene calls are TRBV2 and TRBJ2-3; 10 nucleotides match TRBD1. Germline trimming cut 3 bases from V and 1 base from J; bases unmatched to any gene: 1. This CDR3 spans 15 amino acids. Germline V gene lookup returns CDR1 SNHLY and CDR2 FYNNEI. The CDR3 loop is CASSDGTGGTDTQYF. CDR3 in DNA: TGTGCCAGCAGTGACGGGACAGGGGGCACAGATACGCAGTATTTT.

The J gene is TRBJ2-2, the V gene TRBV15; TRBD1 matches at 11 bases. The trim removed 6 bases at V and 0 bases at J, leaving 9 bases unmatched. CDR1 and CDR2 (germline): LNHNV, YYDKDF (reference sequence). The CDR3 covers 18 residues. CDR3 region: CATRPRGQGESNTGELFF. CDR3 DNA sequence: TGTGCCACCAGGCCCCGGGGACAGGGGGAGTCGAACACCGGGGAGCTGTTTTTT.

The CDR3 sequence: CASSIIAPGSGELFF. CDR3 DNA: TGTGCCAGTAGTATAATCGCCCCGGGATCCGGGGAGCTGTTTTTT. The chain has TRBV19 and TRBJ2-2; D is possibly TRBD2 (5 bases). CDR3 length equals 15 residues. CDR1 LNHDA and CDR2 SQIVND come from the germline V gene (reference sequence). Trimming cost V 2 bases and J 6 bases, with 13 bases left between them.

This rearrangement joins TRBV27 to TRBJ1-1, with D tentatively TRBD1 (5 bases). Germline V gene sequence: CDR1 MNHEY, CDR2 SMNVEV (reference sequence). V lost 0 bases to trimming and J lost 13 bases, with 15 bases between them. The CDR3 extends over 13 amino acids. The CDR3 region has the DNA TGTGCCAGCAGTTTATCGTGGGGCCAGAGTGGTTTCTTT. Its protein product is CASSLSWGQSGFF.

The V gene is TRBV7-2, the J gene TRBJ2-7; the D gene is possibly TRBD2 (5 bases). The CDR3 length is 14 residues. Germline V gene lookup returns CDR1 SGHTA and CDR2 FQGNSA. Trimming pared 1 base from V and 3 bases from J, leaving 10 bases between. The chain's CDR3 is CASSLGSALYEQYF. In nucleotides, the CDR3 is TGTGCCAGCAGCTTAGGTAGCGCGCTCTACGAGCAGTACTTC.

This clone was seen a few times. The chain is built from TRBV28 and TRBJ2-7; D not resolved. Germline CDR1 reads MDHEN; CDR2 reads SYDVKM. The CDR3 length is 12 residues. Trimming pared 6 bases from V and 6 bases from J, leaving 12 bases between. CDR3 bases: TGTGCCAGCAGATTCGGCTGGGGCGAGCAGTACTTC. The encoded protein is CASRFGWGEQYF.

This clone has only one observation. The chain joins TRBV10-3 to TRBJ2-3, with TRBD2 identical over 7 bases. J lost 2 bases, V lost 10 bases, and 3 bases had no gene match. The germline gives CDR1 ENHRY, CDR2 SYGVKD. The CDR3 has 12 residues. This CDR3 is CATRDYTDTQYF. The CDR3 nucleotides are TGTGCCACCAGGGACTACACAGATACGCAGTATTTT.

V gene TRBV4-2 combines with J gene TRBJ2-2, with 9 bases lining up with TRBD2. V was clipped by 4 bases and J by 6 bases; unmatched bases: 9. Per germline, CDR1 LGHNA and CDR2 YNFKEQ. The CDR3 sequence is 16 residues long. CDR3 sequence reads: CASSPHEREASGELFF. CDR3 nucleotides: TGTGCCAGCAGCCCCCACGAGCGGGAGGCGTCCGGGGAGCTGTTTTTT.

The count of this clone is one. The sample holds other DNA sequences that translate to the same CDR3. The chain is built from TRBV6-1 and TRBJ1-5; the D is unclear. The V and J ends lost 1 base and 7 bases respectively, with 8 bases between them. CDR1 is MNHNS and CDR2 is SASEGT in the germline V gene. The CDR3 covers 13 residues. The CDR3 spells CASSEGLGQPQHF. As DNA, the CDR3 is TGTGCCAGCAGTGAAGGGTTGGGGCAGCCCCAGCATTTT.

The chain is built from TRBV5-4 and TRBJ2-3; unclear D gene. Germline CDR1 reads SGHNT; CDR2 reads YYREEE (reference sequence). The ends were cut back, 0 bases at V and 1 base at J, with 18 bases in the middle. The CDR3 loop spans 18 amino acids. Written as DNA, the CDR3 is TGTGCCAGCAGCTTGGCCCGCTTAGGATCTATGGGCACAGATACGCAGTATTTT. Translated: CASSLARLGSMGTDTQYF.

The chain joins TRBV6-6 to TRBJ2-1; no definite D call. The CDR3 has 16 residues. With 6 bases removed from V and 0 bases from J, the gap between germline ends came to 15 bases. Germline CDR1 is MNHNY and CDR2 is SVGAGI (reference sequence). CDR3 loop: CASRPLTARSYNEQFF. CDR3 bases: TGTGCCAGCAGACCGCTCACCGCCCGCTCCTACAATGAGCAGTTCTTC.